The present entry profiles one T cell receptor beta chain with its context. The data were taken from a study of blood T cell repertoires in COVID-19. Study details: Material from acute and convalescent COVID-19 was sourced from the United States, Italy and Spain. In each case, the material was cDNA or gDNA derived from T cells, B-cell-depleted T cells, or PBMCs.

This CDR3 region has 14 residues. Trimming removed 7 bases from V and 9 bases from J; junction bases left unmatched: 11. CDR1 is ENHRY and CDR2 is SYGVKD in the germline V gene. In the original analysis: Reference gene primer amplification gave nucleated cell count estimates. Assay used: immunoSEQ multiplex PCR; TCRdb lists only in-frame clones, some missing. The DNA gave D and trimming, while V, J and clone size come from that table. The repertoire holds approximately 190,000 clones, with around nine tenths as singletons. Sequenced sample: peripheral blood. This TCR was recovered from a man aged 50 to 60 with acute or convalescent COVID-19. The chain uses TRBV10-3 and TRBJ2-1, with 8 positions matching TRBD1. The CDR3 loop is CAITGQGAGGEQFF. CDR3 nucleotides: TGTGCCATCACAGGACAGGGAGCGGGCGGTGAGCAGTTCTTC.